This TCR beta chain was sequenced in a study of beta chain features in type 1 diabetes. Overall study results and limits: Comparison showed that naive, central memory and Treg TCRB repertoires appeared more similar among patients than among healthy donors. VDJ junctions from patients with type 1 diabetes contained fewer insertions and more deletions.

This clone was observed a few times. Its antigen is not identified. With 6 bases clipped from V and 3 bases from J, the junction kept 8 bases outside the gene matches. This CDR3 has 13 residues. Per the germline V gene, CDR1 is SQVTM and CDR2 is ANQGSEA. Expressed TCRB transcripts were sequenced because the isolated RNA had all been reverse transcribed beforehand. Only in-frame clones appear in the TCRdb table, and some are missing; sequencing was by immunoSEQ multiplex PCR. The table records 250,000 or so clones, 25% to 30% of them present only once. This sequence originates from a man aged 25 to 40 in good health. The chain employs TRBV29-1 and TRBJ2-7; 7 bases align to TRBD1. The sequenced sample was central memory CD4+ T cells from blood. CDR3 sequence (DNA): TGCAGCGTGTTGAACAGGGGAATCTACGAGCAGTACTTC. This gives the protein CSVLNRGIYEQYF.